This T cell receptor beta chain was retrieved from a study of T-cell memory formation after mild COVID-19. For the study at large: TCR clusters were mostly donor specific. Study outcomes and limitations: Pre-infection memory carried some responding clones, suggesting that cross-reactive memory joined. CD4+ bias marked clones expanding day 15 to 37, unlike balanced contracting clones. Chiefly within CM and EM were the contracting CD4+ clones; CD8+ ones were within EMRA.

TCRdb re-derived calls from the 5' RACE reads in MiXCR, one entry per CDR3 protein. Of some 200,000 distinct CDR3 sequences detected, approximately 10% appear once; the ten largest clones hold 3.5%. The V end lost 7 bases, the J end lost 9 bases, and 13 bases lay between the germline ends. The CDR3 has 12 residues. This clonotype was found many times. Its antigen is not identified. The receptor comes from a man younger than 35 who had mild COVID-19 (a few samples of this study predate the infection). Cell type and time point are not known. What was sequenced was PBMCs or a T cell subset sorted from them (not recorded which). The chain employs TRBV12-3 or TRBV12-4 and TRBJ1-3, with D tentatively TRBD1 (6 bases). The CDR3 spells CASTTEGGTIYF. The DNA for the CDR3 is TGTGCCAGCACGACGGAGGGGGGCACCATATATTTT.